The TCR beta chain under discussion was sequenced for a study of OX40 agonist ivuxolimab in advanced cancers. Across the whole study: At 0.01 to 10 mg/kg, ivuxolimab was administered intravenously to patients every 2 weeks.

The repertoire was sequenced with immunoSEQ multiplex PCR; TCRdb's copy has only in-frame clones and lacks some. This table holds approximately 64,000 clones, roughly 86% found once. The TCR was taken from an adult with an advanced solid tumor such as melanoma, head and neck, liver or kidney cancer. Sequencing was performed on CD4+ or CD8+ T cells sorted from blood, taken in a trial of the OX40 agonist ivuxolimab.

The CDR3 sequence is CASSWTSGSSYNEQFF. As DNA, the CDR3 is TGTGCCAGCAGCTGGACTAGCGGGAGCTCCTACAATGAGCAGTTCTTC. V and J are TRBV5-4 and TRBJ2-1, with TRBD2 identical over 13 bases. Per the germline V gene, CDR1 is SGHNT and CDR2 is YYREEE (reference sequence). The V gene end was trimmed by 3 bases and the J gene end by 0 bases; junction bases not matched to a gene: 0. This CDR3 is 16 amino acids long.